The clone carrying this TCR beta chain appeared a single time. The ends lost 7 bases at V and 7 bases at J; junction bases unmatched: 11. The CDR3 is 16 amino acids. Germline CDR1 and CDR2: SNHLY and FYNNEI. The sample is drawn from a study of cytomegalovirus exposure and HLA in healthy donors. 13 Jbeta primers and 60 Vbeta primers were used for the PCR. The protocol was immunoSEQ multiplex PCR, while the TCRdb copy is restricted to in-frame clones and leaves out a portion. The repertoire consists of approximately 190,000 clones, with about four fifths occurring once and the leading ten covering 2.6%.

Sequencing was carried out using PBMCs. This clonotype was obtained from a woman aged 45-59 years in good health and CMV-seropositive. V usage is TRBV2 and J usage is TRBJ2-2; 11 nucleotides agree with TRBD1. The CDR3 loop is CASTILGQGAIGELFF. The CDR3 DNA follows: TGTGCCAGCACCATCCTAGGACAGGGGGCAATCGGGGAGCTGTTTTTT.